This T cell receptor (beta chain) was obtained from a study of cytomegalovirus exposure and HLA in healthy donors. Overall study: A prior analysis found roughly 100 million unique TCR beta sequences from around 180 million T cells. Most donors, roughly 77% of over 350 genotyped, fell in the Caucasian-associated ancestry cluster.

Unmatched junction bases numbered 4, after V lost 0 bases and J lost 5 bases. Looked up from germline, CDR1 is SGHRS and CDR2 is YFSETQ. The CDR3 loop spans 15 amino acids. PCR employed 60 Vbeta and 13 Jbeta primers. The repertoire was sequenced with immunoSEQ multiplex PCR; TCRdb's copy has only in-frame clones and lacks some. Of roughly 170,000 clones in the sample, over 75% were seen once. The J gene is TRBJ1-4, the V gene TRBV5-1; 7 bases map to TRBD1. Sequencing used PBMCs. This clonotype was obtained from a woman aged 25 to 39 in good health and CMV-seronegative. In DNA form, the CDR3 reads TGCGCCAGCAGCTTGGACGGGACAGACAATGAAAAACTGTTTTTT. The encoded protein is CASSLDGTDNEKLFF.